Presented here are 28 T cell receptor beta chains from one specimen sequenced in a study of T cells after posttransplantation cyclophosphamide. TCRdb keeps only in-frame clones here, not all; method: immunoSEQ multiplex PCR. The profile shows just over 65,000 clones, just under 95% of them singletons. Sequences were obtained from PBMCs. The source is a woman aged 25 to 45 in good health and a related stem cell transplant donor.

The CDR3 DNA is TGTGCCAGTAGTATCCGGACCAGGGTATCTGGAAACACCATATATTTT. Translation gives CASSIRTRVSGNTIYF. The rearrangement uses TRBV19 and TRBJ1-3; possibly TRBD1 for D (5 bases). The V end was cut by 3 bases, the J end by 1 base, with 13 bases between. The CDR3 is 16 amino acids. Germline values: CDR1 LNHDA, CDR2 SQIVND (reference sequence).

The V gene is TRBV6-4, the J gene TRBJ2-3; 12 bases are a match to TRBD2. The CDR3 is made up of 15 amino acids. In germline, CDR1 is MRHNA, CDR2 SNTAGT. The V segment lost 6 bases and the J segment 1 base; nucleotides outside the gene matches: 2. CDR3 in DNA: TGTGCCAGCAGCCGGACTAGCGGGGGCACAGATACGCAGTATTTT. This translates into CASSRTSGGTDTQYF.

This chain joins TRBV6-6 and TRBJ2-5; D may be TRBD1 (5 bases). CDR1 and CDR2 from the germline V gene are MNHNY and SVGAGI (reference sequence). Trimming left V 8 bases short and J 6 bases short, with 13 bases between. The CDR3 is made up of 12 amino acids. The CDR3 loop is CASGQGEKTQYF. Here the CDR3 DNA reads TGTGCCAGCGGGCAGGGCGAAAAGACCCAGTACTTC.

CDR3 DNA: TGCGCCAGCAGCTCGGGGGGCCTTAGGGAGACCCAGTACTTC. This sequence encodes CASSSGGLRETQYF. The V gene is TRBV5-1, the J gene TRBJ2-5; D perhaps matches TRBD2 (7 bases). Germline V lookup: CDR1 SGHRS, CDR2 YFSETQ. V was pared by 3 bases and J by 5 bases, with 14 bases between. This CDR3 has 14 residues.

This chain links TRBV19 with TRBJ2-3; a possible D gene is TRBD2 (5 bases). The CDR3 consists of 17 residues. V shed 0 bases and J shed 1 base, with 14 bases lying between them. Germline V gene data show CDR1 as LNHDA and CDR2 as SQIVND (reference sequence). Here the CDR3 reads CASSIDDGTRGTDTQYF. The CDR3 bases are TGTGCCAGTAGTATAGATGACGGAACTAGAGGCACAGATACGCAGTATTTT.

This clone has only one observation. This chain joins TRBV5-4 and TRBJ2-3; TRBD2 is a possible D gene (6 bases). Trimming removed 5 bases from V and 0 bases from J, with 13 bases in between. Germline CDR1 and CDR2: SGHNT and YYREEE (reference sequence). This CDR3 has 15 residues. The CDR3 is CASRITSLSTDTQYF. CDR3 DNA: TGTGCCAGCAGAATCACTAGCCTTAGCACAGATACGCAGTATTTT.

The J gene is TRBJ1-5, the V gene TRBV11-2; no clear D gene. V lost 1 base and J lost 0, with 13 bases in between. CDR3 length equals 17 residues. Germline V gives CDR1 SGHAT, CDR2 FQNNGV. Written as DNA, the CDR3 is TGTGCCAGCAGCTTAGGGAGGTCAGAGTATAGCAATCAGCCCCAGCATTTT. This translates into CASSLGRSEYSNQPQHF. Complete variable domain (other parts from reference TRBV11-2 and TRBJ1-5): EAGVAQSPRYKIIEKRQSVAFWCNPISGHATLYWYQQILGQGPKLLIQFQNNGVVDDSQLPKDRFSAERLKGVDSTLKIQPAKLEDSAVYLCASSLGRSEYSNQPQHFGDGTRLSIL.

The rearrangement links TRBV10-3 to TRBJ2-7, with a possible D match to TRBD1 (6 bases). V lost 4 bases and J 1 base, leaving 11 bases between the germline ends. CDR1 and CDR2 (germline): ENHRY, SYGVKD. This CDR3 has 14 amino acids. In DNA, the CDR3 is TGTGCCATCAGTGTTGACAGGTCTTCCTACGAGCAGTACTTC. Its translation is CAISVDRSSYEQYF.

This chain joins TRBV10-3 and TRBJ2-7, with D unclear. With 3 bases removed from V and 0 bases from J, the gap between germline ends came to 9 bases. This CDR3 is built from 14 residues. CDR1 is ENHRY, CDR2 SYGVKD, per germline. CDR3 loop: CAISDAPSSYEQYF. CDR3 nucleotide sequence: TGTGCCATCAGTGACGCCCCCAGCTCCTACGAGCAGTACTTC.

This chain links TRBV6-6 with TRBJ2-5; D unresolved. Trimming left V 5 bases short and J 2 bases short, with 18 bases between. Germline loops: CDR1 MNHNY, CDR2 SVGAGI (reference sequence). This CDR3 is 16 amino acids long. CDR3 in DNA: TGTGCCAGCAGTCCCGACGGCTTGATTCCTCAAGAGACCCAGTACTTC. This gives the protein CASSPDGLIPQETQYF.

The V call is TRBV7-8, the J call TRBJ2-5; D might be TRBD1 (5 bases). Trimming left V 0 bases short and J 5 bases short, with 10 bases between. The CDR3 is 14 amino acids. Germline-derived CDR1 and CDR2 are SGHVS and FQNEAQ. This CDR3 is CASSLASQGETQYF. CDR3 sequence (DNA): TGTGCCAGCAGCTTAGCGTCGCAGGGCGAGACCCAGTACTTC.

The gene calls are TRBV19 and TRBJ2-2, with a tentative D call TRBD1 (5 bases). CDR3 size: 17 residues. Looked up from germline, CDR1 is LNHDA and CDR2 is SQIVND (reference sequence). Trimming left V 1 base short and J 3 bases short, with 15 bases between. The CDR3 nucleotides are TGTGCCAGTAGTATAGTTTCCCGGACACCTTACACCGGGGAGCTGTTTTTT. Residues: CASSIVSRTPYTGELFF.

The CDR3 DNA reads as TGTGCCTGCGCGGGGGAAGAGACCCAGTACTTC. Protein sequence: CACAGEETQYF. The V gene is TRBV30, the J gene TRBJ2-5; 7 positions match TRBD2. V dropped 6 bases and J dropped 3; count of bases not matched to a gene: 1. This CDR3 has 11 amino acids. CDR1 and CDR2 from the germline V gene are GTSNPN and SVGIG (reference sequence).

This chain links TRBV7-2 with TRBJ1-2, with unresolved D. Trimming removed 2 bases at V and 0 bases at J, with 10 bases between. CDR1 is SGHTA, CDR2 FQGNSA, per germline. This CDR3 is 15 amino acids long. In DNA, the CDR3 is TGTGCCAGCAGCTTACTGGGCTCGGCTAACTATGGCTACACCTTC. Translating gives CASSLLGSANYGYTF. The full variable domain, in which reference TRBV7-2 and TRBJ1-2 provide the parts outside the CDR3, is GAGVSQSPSNKVTEKGKDVELRCDPISGHTALYWYRQSLGQGLEFLIYFQGNSAPDKSGLPSDRFSAERTGGSVSTLTIQRTQQEDSAVYLCASSLLGSANYGYTFGSGTRLTVV.

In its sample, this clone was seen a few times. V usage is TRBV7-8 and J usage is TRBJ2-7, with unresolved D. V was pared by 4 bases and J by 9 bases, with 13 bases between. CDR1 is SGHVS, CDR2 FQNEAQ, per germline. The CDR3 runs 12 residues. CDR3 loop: CASSWDDRRQYF. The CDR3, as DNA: TGTGCCAGCAGCTGGGATGATCGCAGGCAGTACTTC.

The CDR3 spells CASTPREGNYGYTF. DNA of the CDR3: TGTGCCAGCACCCCACGGGAGGGGAACTATGGCTACACCTTC. The V gene is TRBV2, the J gene TRBJ1-2, with D tentatively TRBD1 (5 bases). Germline V lookup: CDR1 SNHLY, CDR2 FYNNEI. Trimming removed 7 bases from V and 2 bases from J, with 14 bases in between. The CDR3 has 14 amino acids. Complete variable domain (other parts from reference TRBV2 and TRBJ1-2): EPEVTQTPSHQVTQMGQEVILRCVPISNHLYFYWYRQILGQKVEFLVSFYNNEISEKSEIFDDQFSVERPDGSNFTLKIRSTKLEDSAMYFCASTPREGNYGYTFGSGTRLTVV.

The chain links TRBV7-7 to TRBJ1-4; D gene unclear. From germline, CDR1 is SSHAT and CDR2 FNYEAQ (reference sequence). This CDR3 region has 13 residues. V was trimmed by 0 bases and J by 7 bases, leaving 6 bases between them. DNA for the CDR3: TGTGCCAGCAGCTTAGCCCCGGGTGAAAAACTGTTTTTT. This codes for CASSLAPGEKLFF.

CDR3 bases: TGTGCCAGCAGCCAAGGGGGAGTGGCCCGAAGGCTAGGTAACTATGGCTACACCTTC. Translated: CASSQGGVARRLGNYGYTF. The J gene is TRBJ1-2, the V gene TRBV4-2; D is unresolved. V dropped 1 base and J dropped 1 base, with 22 bases sitting between them. Germline CDR1 reads LGHNA; CDR2 reads YNFKEQ. The CDR3 runs to 19 residues.

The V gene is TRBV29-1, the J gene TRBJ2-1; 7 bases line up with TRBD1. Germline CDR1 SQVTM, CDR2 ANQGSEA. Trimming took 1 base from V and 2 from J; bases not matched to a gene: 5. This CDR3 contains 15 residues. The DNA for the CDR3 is TGCAGCGTTGAAGCCCGAGGGGGCGCCTACAATGAGCAGTTCTTC. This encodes CSVEARGGAYNEQFF.

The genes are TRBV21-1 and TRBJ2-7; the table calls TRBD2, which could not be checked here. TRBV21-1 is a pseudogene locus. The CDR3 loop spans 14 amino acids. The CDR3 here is CASSTRGESYEQYF. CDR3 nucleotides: TGTGCCAGCAGCACGCGGGGGGAATCCTACGAGCAGTACTTC.

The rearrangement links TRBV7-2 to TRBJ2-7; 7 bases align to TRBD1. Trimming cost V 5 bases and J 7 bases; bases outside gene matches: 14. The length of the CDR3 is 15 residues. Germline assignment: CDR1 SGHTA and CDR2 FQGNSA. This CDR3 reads CASSARQGGRREQYF. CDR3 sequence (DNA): TGTGCCAGCAGCGCGAGACAGGGTGGCCGACGGGAGCAGTACTTC.

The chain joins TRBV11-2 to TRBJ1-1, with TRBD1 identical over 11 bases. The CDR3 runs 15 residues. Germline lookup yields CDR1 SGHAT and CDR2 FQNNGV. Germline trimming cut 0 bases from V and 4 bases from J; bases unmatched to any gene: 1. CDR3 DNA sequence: TGTGCCAGCAGCTTAGACGGACAGGGGGCCACTGAAGCTTTCTTT. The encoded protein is CASSLDGQGATEAFF.

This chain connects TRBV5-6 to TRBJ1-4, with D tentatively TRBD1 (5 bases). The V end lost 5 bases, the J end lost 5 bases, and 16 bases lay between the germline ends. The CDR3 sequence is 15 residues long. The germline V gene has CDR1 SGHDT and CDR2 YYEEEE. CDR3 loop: CASRPGRGWNEKLFF. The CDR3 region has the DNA TGTGCCAGCAGACCGGGGCGGGGTTGGAATGAAAAACTGTTTTTT.

CDR3 bases: TGTGCCAGCTGGACAGCAAATGAAAAACTGTTTTTT. As protein: CASWTANEKLFF. This chain links TRBV6-5 with TRBJ1-4, with D perhaps matching TRBD1 (6 bases). V was shortened by 8 bases and J by 5 bases, with 9 bases between the two germline ends. The CDR3 is made up of 12 amino acids. Germline loops: CDR1 MNHEY, CDR2 SVGAGI.

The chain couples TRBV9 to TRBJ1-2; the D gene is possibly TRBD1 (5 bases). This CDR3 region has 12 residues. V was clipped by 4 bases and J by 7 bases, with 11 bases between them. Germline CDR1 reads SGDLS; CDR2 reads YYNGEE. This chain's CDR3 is CASSPGGSGYTF. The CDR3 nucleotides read TGTGCCAGCAGCCCTGGGGGAAGTGGCTACACCTTC.

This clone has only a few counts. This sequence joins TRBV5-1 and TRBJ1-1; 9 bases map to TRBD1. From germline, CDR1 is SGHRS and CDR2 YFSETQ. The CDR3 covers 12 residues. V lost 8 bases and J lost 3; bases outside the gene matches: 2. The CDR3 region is CASRTGDTEAFF. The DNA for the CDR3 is TGCGCCAGTCGGACAGGGGACACTGAAGCTTTCTTT.

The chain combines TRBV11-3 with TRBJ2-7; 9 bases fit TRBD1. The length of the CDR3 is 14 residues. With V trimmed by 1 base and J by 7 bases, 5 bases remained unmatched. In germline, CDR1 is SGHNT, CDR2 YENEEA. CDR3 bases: TGTGCCAGCAGCTTAGGGGGACAGGGACGTGAGCAGTACTTC. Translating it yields CASSLGGQGREQYF.

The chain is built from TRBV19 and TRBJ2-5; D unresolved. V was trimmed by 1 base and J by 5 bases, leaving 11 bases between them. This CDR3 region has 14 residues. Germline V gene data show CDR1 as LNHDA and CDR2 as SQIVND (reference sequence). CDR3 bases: TGTGCCAGTAGTATAGTGGTCCTCCAGGAGACCCAGTACTTC. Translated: CASSIVVLQETQYF.